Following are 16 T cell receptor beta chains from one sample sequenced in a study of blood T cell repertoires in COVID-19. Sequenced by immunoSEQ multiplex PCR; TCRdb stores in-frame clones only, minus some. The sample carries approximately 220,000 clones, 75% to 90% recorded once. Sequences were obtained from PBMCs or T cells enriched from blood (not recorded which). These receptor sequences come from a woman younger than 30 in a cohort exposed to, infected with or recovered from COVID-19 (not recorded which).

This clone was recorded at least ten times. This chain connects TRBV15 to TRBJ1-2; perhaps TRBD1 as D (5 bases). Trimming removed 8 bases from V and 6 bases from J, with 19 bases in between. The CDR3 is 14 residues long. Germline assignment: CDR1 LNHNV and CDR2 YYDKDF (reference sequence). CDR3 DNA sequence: TGTGCCACCCACGGGAGTTTGGGGACCCATGGCTACACCTTC. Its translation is CATHGSLGTHGYTF.

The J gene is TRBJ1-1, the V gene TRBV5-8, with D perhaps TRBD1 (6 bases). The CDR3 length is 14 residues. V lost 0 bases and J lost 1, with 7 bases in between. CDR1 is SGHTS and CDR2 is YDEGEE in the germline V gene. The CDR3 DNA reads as TGTGCCAGCAGCTTGGCCAGGGGGAACACTGAAGCTTTCTTT. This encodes CASSLARGNTEAFF.

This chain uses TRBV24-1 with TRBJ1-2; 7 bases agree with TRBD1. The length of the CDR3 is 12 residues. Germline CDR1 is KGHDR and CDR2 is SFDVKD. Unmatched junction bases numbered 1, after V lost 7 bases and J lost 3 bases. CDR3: CATRGTDYGYTF. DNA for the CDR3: TGTGCCACCAGGGGGACAGACTATGGCTACACCTTC.

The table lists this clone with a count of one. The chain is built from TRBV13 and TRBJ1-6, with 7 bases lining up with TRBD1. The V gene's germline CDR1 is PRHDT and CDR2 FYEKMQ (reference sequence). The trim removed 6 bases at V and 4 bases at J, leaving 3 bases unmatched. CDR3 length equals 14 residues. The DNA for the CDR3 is TGTGCCAGCAGTCTGGACAGGTATAATTCACCCCTCCACTTT. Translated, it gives CASSLDRYNSPLHF.

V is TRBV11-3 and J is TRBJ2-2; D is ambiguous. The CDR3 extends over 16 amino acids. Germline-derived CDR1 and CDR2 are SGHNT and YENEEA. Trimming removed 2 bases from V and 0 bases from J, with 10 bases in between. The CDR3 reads CASSLSVQPNTGELFF. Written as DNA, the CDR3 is TGTGCCAGCAGCTTATCGGTACAGCCGAACACCGGGGAGCTGTTTTTT.

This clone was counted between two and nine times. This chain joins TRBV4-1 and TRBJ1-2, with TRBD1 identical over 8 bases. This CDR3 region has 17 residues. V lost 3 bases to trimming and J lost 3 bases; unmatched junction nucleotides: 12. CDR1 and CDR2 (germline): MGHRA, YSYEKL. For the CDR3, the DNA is TGCGCCAGCAGCCAGCCAACCTTACAGGGGGTTCACTATGGCTACACCTTC. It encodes CASSQPTLQGVHYGYTF.

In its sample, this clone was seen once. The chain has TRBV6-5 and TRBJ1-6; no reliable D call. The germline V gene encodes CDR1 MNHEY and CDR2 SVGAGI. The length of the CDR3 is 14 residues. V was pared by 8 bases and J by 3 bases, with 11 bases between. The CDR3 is CASLFNSYNSPLHF. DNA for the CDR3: TGTGCCAGCCTCTTTAACAGCTATAATTCACCCCTCCACTTT.

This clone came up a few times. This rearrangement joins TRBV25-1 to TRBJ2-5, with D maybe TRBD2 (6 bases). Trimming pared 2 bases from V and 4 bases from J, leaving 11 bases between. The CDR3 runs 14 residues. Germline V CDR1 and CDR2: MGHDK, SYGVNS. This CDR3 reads CASSEHGGRETQYF. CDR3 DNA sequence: TGTGCCAGCAGTGAACATGGAGGGCGAGAGACCCAGTACTTC. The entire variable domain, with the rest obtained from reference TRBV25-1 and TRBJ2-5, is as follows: EADIYQTPRYLVIGTGKKITLECSQTMGHDKMYWYQQDPGMELHLIHYSYGVNSTEKGDLSSESTVSRIRTEHFPLTLESARPSHTSQYLCASSEHGGRETQYFGPGTRLLVL.

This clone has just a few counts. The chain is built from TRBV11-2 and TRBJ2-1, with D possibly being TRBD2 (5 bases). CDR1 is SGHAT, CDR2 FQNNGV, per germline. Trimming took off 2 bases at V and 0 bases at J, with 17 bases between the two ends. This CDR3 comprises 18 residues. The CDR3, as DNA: TGTGCCAGCAGCTTACCCAAAGAAGCGGAAAGCTCCTACAATGAGCAGTTCTTC. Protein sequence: CASSLPKEAESSYNEQFF.

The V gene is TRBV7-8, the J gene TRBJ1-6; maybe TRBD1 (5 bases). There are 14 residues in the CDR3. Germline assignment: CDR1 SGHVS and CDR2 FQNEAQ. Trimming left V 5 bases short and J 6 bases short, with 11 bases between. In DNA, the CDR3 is TGTGCCAGCAGCCCCCGAAGGGGTAATTCACCCCTCCACTTT. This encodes CASSPRRGNSPLHF. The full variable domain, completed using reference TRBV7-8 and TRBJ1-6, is GAGVSQSPRYKVAKRGQDVALRCDPISGHVSLFWYQQALGQGPEFLTYFQNEAQLDKSGLPSDRFFAERPEGSVSTLKIQRTQQEDSAVYLCASSPRRGNSPLHFGNGTRLTVT.

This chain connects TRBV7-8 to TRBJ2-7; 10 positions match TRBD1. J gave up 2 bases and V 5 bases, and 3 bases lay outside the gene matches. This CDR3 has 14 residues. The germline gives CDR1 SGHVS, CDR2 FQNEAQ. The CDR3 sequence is CASSPGTGAYEQYF. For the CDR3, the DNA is TGTGCCAGCAGCCCGGGGACAGGGGCCTACGAGCAGTACTTC.

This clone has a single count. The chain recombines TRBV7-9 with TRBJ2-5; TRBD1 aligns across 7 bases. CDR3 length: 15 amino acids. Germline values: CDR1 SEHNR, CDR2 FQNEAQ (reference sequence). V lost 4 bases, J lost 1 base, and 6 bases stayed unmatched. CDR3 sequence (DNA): TGTGCCAGCAGCTCGACAGGGAGTATCCAAGAGACCCAGTACTTC. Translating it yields CASSSTGSIQETQYF.

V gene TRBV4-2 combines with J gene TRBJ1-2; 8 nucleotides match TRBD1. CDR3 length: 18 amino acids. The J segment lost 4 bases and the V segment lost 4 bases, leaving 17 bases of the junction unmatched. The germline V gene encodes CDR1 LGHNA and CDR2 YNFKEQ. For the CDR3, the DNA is TGTGCCAGCAGCCCCGCCCGGGCAGGGGGCAGTTTACCCTATGGCTACACCTTC. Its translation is CASSPARAGGSLPYGYTF.

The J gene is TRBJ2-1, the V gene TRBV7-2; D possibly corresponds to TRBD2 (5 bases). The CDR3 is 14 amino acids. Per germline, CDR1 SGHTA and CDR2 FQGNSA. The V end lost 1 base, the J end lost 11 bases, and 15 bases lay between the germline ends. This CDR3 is CASSLGTPLGKQFF. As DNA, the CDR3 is TGTGCCAGCAGCTTAGGGACTCCCTTAGGCAAGCAGTTCTTC. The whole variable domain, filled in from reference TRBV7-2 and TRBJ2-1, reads GAGVSQSPSNKVTEKGKDVELRCDPISGHTALYWYRQSLGQGLEFLIYFQGNSAPDKSGLPSDRFSAERTGGSVSTLTIQRTQQEDSAVYLCASSLGTPLGKQFFGPGTRLTVL.

This chain's CDR3 is CASSLATGGSTDTQYF. CDR3 sequence (DNA): TGCGCCAGCAGCTTGGCTACGGGAGGGAGCACAGATACGCAGTATTTT. The rearrangement joins TRBV5-1 to TRBJ2-3; TRBD2 matches 8 bases. Looked up from germline, CDR1 is SGHRS and CDR2 is YFSETQ. CDR3 length: 16 residues. The junction had 3 bases not matched to a gene; V was cut back by 0 bases and J by 0 bases.

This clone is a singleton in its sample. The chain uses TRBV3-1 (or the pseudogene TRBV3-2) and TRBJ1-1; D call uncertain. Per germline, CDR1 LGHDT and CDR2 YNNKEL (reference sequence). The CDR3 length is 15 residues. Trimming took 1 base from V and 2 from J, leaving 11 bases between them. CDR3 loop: CASSQGSSSNTEAFF. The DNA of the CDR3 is TGTGCCAGCAGCCAAGGGAGCAGCTCTAACACTGAAGCTTTCTTT.